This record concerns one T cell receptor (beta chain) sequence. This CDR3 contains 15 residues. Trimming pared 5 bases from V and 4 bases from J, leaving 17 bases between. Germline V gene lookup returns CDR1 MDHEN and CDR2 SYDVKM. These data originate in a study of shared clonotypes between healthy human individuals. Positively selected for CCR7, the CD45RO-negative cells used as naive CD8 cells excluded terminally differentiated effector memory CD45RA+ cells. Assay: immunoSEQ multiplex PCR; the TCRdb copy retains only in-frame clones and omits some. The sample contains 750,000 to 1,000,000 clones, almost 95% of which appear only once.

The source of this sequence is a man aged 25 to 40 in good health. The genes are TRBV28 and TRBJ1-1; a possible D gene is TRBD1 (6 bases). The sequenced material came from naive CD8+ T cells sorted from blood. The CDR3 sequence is CASSPVQGWGTEAFF. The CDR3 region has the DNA TGTGCCAGCAGTCCGGTACAGGGATGGGGCACTGAAGCTTTCTTT. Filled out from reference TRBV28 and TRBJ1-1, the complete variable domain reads DVKVTQSSRYLVKRTGEKVFLECVQDMDHENMFWYRQDPGLGLRLIYFSYDVKMKEKGDIPEGYSVSREKKERFSLILESASTNQTSMYLCASSPVQGWGTEAFFGQGTRLTVV.